One and the same sample provided the 9 T cell receptor beta chains below, sequenced in a study of blood T cell repertoires in COVID-19. This table comes from immunoSEQ multiplex PCR, and its TCRdb copy is limited to in-frame clones, with some not included. In the table there are approximately 300,000 clones, about 85% of which are singletons. What was sequenced was peripheral blood. All receptors derive from a human donor with COVID-19, enrolled during active disease. The donor label of this sample is uncertain.

The chain has TRBV30 and TRBJ1-4; D gene uncertain. The CDR3 sequence is 15 residues long. From germline, CDR1 is GTSNPN and CDR2 SVGIG (reference sequence). V was pared by 0 bases and J by 8 bases, with 16 bases between. CDR3 in DNA: TGTGCCTGGAGTGTACCGAGATGGATGGGCGAAAAACTGTTTTTT. It is translated as CAWSVPRWMGEKLFF.

The V gene is TRBV6-6, the J gene TRBJ2-1, with 9 bases identical to TRBD1. The CDR3 is 16 amino acids. V was pared by 2 bases and J by 0 bases, with 2 bases of the junction left unmatched. Germline CDR1 is MNHNY and CDR2 is SVGAGI (reference sequence). CDR3: CASSYGTGSSYNEQFF. DNA for the CDR3: TGTGCCAGCAGTTACGGGACAGGGAGCTCCTACAATGAGCAGTTCTTC.

CDR3 sequence: CASSFGEGQGADGYTF. The CDR3 nucleotides read TGTGCCAGCAGCTTTGGCGAGGGACAGGGGGCAGATGGCTACACCTTC. The chain links TRBV12-1 to TRBJ1-2; no check of the table's D call, TRBD1, against the DNA was made. TRBV12-1 is a recognized pseudogene. The CDR3 consists of 16 residues.

This chain uses TRBV5-5 with TRBJ2-1, with 7 bases lining up with TRBD2. The ends lost 5 bases at V and 14 bases at J; junction bases unmatched: 13. CDR3 length: 13 amino acids. Germline loops: CDR1 SGHKS, CDR2 YYEKEE (reference sequence). Here the CDR3 reads CASSQDPMAGEFF. CDR3 bases: TGTGCCAGCAGTCAAGATCCGATGGCGGGGGAGTTCTTC.

This chain joins TRBV3-1 (or the pseudogene TRBV3-2) and TRBJ1-4; 8 bases fit TRBD1. This CDR3 spans 15 amino acids. V lost 1 base and J lost 8; bases outside the gene matches: 6. Germline CDR1 LGHDT, CDR2 YNNKEL (reference sequence). CDR3 in DNA: TGTGCCAGCAGCCAAGGACAGGGGATAGACGAAAAACTGTTTTTT. Translation: CASSQGQGIDEKLFF.

The CDR3 spells CASSLNYADRGNEQFF. In nucleotides, the CDR3 is TGTGCCAGCAGCTTAAATTACGCGGACAGGGGAAATGAGCAGTTCTTC. The gene calls are TRBV11-3 and TRBJ2-1; TRBD1 matches 9 bases. Germline V CDR1 and CDR2: SGHNT, YENEEA. This CDR3 is built from 16 residues. Trimming took 2 bases from V and 7 from J; bases not matched to a gene: 9. The full variable domain, completed using reference TRBV11-3 and TRBJ2-1, is EAGVVQSPRYKIIEKKQPVAFWCNPISGHNTLYWYLQNLGQGPELLIRYENEEAVDDSQLPKDRFSAERLKGVDSTLKIQPAELGDSAVYLCASSLNYADRGNEQFFGPGTRLTVL.

The chain links TRBV3-1 (or the pseudogene TRBV3-2) to TRBJ2-2; a possible D gene is TRBD1 (5 bases). The CDR3 is 15 amino acids. Germline V CDR1 and CDR2: LGHDT, YNNKEL (reference sequence). Trimming stripped 1 base from V and 5 bases from J, with 11 bases between. In DNA form, the CDR3 reads TGTGCCAGCAGCCAAGTAGCAGGGTGGACCGGGGAGCTGTTTTTT. Its translation is CASSQVAGWTGELFF.

This clone has a single count. The chain couples TRBV19 to TRBJ1-1; 7 nucleotides agree with TRBD1. The CDR3 covers 15 residues. Per germline, CDR1 LNHDA and CDR2 SQIVND (reference sequence). Losses at the gene ends were 5 bases for V and 6 bases for J; bases not matched to a gene: 12. CDR3 DNA sequence: TGTGCCAGTAGTCATTGGACAGGTGGTAACCCTGAAGCTTTCTTT. Its protein product is CASSHWTGGNPEAFF. The variable domain in full, completed from reference TRBV19 and TRBJ1-1, reads DGGITQSPKYLFRKEGQNVTLSCEQNLNHDAMYWYRQDPGQGLRLIYYSQIVNDFQKGDIAEGYSVSREKKESFPLTVTSAQKNPTAFYLCASSHWTGGNPEAFFGQGTRLTVV.

The V call is TRBV2, the J call TRBJ1-5; no clear D gene. This CDR3 spans 13 amino acids. Germline V lookup: CDR1 SNHLY, CDR2 FYNNEI. V lost 3 bases, J lost 9 bases, and 12 bases lay in between. The CDR3 DNA reads as TGTGCCAGCAGTGATAGAGGCAATGGGCCCCAGCATTTT. It is translated as CASSDRGNGPQHF.